The sequence of this T cell receptor beta chain was determined in a study of cytomegalovirus exposure and HLA in healthy donors (dated by TCRdb to about 2017). Regarding the complete study: According to an earlier analysis of 587 of the donors, about 179 million T cells yielded 90 million to 140 million unique TCR beta sequences and approximately 300 Gb of sequence data. Roughly 300 gigabases of sequencing data and tens of millions of unique TCR sequences were included in an early release covering 500 to 750 HLA-typed donors. All discovery cohort repertoires had been generated on a single sequencing platform. The study aimed to test whether cataloging public T cell receptors could reveal signatures of past pathogen exposure. To predict cytomegalovirus infection status, the study combined high-throughput TCR immunosequencing, statistical association of individual TCRs with disease status, and machine learning. Both class I and class II loci were covered by HLA typing, at four-digit resolution. On average, around 240,000 unique TCR beta nucleotide sequences were sequenced per donor among some 430 genotyped donors of the cohort, with 15% to 20% of those sequences being non-productive. The number of typed donors differed by locus: roughly 620-630 for A, B, C, DRB1 and DQB1; 500 to 550 for DQA1; about 600 for DPA1; and around 470 for DPB1. Because of strong linkage in the cohort, 5 or 6 DR-DQ haplotypes were treated as single units for association and clustering. Donor age, sex, ethnicity and CMV serostatus were compiled alongside the repertoire data. The T cell repertoires of under 750 subjects were profiled by immunosequencing and related to cytomegalovirus serostatus. Rather than drawing on any new phenotypic data, the later analysis identified candidate immune exposures from TCR beta sequences and the way those sequences occurred across donors. Along with the approximately 700-subject first cohort, a separate validation cohort of over 90 different subjects was used. In a later genetic analysis, genome-wide SNP genotypes for about three fifths of the roughly 670 donors were used, and that subset was treated as a discovery cohort. The genetic ancestry cluster associated with self-reported Caucasian donors included about four fifths of the roughly 400 genotyped donors. A later analysis re-examined previously published TCR beta repertoires from roughly 720 donors and added high-resolution HLA genotyping to investigate patterns of TCR occurrence. An earlier analysis of 587 of the donors used high-throughput TCR beta sequencing to judge whether each TCR beta V gene segment behaved as functional or pseudogenic. Study-wide findings and limitations: In a later analysis, TCR association rates were found to vary across HLA loci, with the most associated TCRs seen for DRB1 alleles and the fewest for HLA-C alleles. The authors suggested that the approach could potentially be generalized to other disease states and immunological phenotypes. In a later analysis, HLA-associated TCR beta chains showed more clonal expansion and lower generation probabilities than non-associated chains that were equally common. At a false discovery rate of 0.05, a later analysis linked 16,000 or so TCR beta sequences to specific HLA alleles. Three of the identified cytomegalovirus-associated TCR beta chains were confirmed in vitro to be specific for cytomegalovirus antigens. The cohort was sequenced for TCR beta chains only, and without alpha or paired-chain data the features that could be detected were limited. Because counts were too low, seventeen rarely observed V segments, including chromosome 9 orphons, were excluded from the earlier analysis of some 590 of the donors. V-gene and J-gene trimming of TCR beta chains was associated with a missense DCLRE1C variant in a later genetic analysis, and the association was replicated in an independent cohort. In an earlier analysis of about 550 of the donors, most TCR beta V segments were observed in productive rearrangements about 87% or about 30% of the time, broadly matching IMGT annotations. HLA typing was unavailable for some donors at each locus, so association tests used only the typed subset. Correlated functional status among segregating V segments might reflect linkage disequilibrium, but an unknown experimental factor could not be ruled out. A further reported finding was that TCR beta sequences accurately predicted the HLA-A and HLA-B alleles for most subjects in the first cohort. Some IMGT-functional V segments, including TRBV6-2 and TRBV6-3, could not be distinguished by the 87-base-pair reads and were therefore excluded. According to a later analysis, parvovirus B19, influenza, CMV and Epstein-Barr virus appeared linked to several top co-occurrence clusters. When HLA alleles, especially DR and DQ, strongly co-occurred, TCR associations were difficult to assign to individual alleles. In a later genetic analysis, fewer N-insertions in productive TCRs were reported among donors in an Asian-associated ancestry cluster than the roughly 700-donor mean. A cluster of highly shared sequence variants was judged likely to be a technical artifact of the sequencing pipeline. Presence/absence analyses assumed roughly uniform sequencing depth across donors, an assumption that may not hold. For the cohort, immune exposure information was limited to CMV serostatus. Most CMV-associated TCR beta chains appeared to be HLA-restricted in a later analysis, and the HLA associations seemed to be driven largely by CMV exposure. Cytomegalovirus status was reported to be diagnosed by the classifier with high specificity and sensitivity in both the original and validation cohorts. Most TCR sequences were seen in very few donors, while some public TCRs were found in many individuals. The study listed 150 to 200 TCR beta chains as associated with cytomegalovirus.

The CDR3 runs 14 residues from the cysteine to the phenylalanine. Just the 42-base CDR3 DNA is kept, in frame starting at base 1. Taken from the germline V gene (reference sequence), the CDR1 and CDR2 loops are LNHNV and YYDKDF. V was cut back by 3 bases and J by 5 bases, leaving a gap of 14 bases between them. The protocol used for the library was the immunoSEQ multiplex PCR assay. A mixture of 60 forward primers for TCR Vbeta segments and 13 reverse primers for TCR Jbeta segments was used in the multiplex PCR. Amplification of the CDR3 region of rearranged TCR beta genes was performed with a multiplex PCR assay on genomic DNA. On the Illumina HiSeq System, the amplified TCR beta libraries were sequenced as 87-base-pair reads. In the original analysis: A later analysis tallied 70 million to 100 million unique TCR beta chains across the 666 repertoires, and some 10 million of those chains were shared by two or more donors. Raw reads were error-corrected and collapsed into unique sequences by a nearest-neighbor algorithm in which closely related sequences were merged to remove PCR and sequencing errors. CDR3 sequences were aligned to IMGT reference sequences to assign V, D and J gene segments. Each retained sequence needed at least a six-nucleotide match to both a V gene segment and a J gene segment. Rearrangements were called productive when the CDR3 lacked stop codons and stayed in frame with V and J; all others were non-productive. CDR3 was defined according to IMGT convention as the region running from the second conserved V-encoded cysteine to the conserved J-encoded phenylalanine. The earlier analysis of 500 to 650 of the donors excluded any sequence lacking an unambiguous match to a single V gene segment. An earlier analysis of over 450 of the donors classified V segments as functional when productive rearrangements were above 56.7% and as segregating when the standard deviation between donors was above 5%. A statistical classification framework was developed to diagnose cytomegalovirus status using the catalog of TCR beta chain sequences. In a later analysis, V and J genes were assigned by comparing TCR nucleotide sequences against IMGT/GENE-DB human TR gene sequences. A later analysis assigned CDR3 sequences and most-parsimonious VDJ recombination scenarios with the TCRdist pipeline. In a later analysis, every TCR beta chain was defined by the combination of its CDR3 amino acid sequence and its V-gene family, and reads without a unique V-gene family were dropped. A later analysis removed 500 to 600 highly shared, low-generation-probability nucleotide sequences to deal with suspected cross-contamination and a sequencing artifact. For each public chain, a later analysis derived a clonal expansion index from normalized ranks of inferred template counts within each repertoire. A later analysis computed generation probabilities with a VDJ recombination model fitted to out-of-frame rearrangements, and checked the results against IGoR. In a later analysis, TCR-TCR, TCR-HLA and TCR-CMV co-occurrence was scored with hypergeometric tests, and a repertoire-size bias correction was applied to TCR pairs. A later analysis estimated false discovery rates by permuting HLA or CMV assignments 20 times. In a later analysis, co-occurring TCRs were grouped using DBSCAN, and TCRdist sequence similarity was added for clustering within HLA-allele-positive subsets. For co-occurrence clustering, repertoires with fewer than 30,000 or more than 120,000 public chains were excluded, along with 5 or 6 repertoires with anomalous nucleotide sharing. TCRdb re-hosts the immuneACCESS table, in-frame sequences only. Its copies lack some clones; in the studies checked, an unresolved V gene accounts for under half of them, and the cause for the rest is not known. V and J calls plus clone size are reproduced from that table; the DNA served to infer D and trimming. This sample comprises about 140,000 clones, about 83% of them detected only once. The ten largest clones capture under 6.5% of the sample.

The cohort consisted of 666 healthy bone marrow donors. At the time of sampling, every cohort member was nominally healthy, though immune exposures that went unrecorded were likely present. The donor tested CMV seronegative, placing the donor among the 300 to 400 seronegative members of the cohort. Each donor provided a peripheral blood sample, and peripheral blood mononuclear cells were used for TCR beta sequencing. The Qiagen DNeasy Blood Extraction Kit was used to extract genomic DNA from the blood cell samples. A word on this clone: The clone's antigen remains unknown. Base qualities were left out, and no much larger clone turns up one base away.

The sample taken for sequencing was PBMCs. The sequence was collected from a woman aged 25-40 years in good health and CMV-seronegative. The chain is made from TRBV15 and TRBJ2-7, with a weak D call of TRBD2 (6 bases match). The nucleotides read TGTGCCACCAGCAGGCGGACTGGGACTGACGAGCAGTACTTC. It translates to CATSRRTGTDEQYF.